This note documents a single T cell receptor (beta chain) sequence. TCRdb called the RT-PCR reads again in MiXCR, with one record for every CDR3 protein. The profile shows roughly 550,000 distinct CDR3 sequences, approximately 20% of them singletons. The data are from a study of response to subunit inactivated influenza vaccine. The same specimen was also included in a second study, on T cells expressing NK-cell markers. That paper adds: As the method of synthesis, 5'RACE template switching with UMIs yielded TCR beta cDNA.

This receptor was identified in a man aged 45-60 years who received an inactivated influenza vaccine. The starting material was CD4+ T cells sorted from PBMCs, obtained about 13 days after vaccination.

This chain's CDR3 is CASSAGRAAETQYF. The CDR3 DNA sequence: TGCGCCAGCAGCGCCGGGAGGGCCGCAGAGACCCAGTACTTC. This chain connects TRBV5-1 to TRBJ2-5, with 8 bases identical to TRBD2. With V trimmed by 4 bases and J by 4 bases, 6 bases remained unmatched. Germline CDR1 is SGHRS and CDR2 is YFSETQ. The CDR3 has 14 residues.